The subject of this entry is one T cell receptor (beta chain). The table lists this clone with a count of one. Its antigen is not yet known. No per-base quality is available; no much larger clone lies one base away. The CDR3 covers 13 residues, taking in both the cysteine and the phenylalanine. The DNA shown is the 39-base CDR3, in frame from base 1. V lost 3 bases and J lost 1 base; the stretch between them is 6 bases long. As encoded in the germline V gene (reference sequence), CDR1 is MNHEY while CDR2 is SMNVEV. The entry originates in a study of blood T cell repertoires in COVID-19 (TCRdb year 2020). Background for the entire study: The collaborator samples originated in the United States, Italy and Spain and spanned the acute and convalescent phases of COVID-19. The material from the prospective study consisted of cDNA or gDNA derived from T cells, B-cell-depleted T cells, or PBMCs. Deeply sampled blood TCRbeta repertoires from subjects exposed to, actively infected with, or recovered from COVID-19 were included in the dataset. The repertoires were made available in a free public database intended to serve as a resource for research on the immune response to SARS-CoV-2. The samples were drawn from the first 160 participants of the ongoing ImmuneRACE study and from over a thousand subjects provided by 6 global collaborators. Nearly every sample came with metadata listing a de-identified subject ID, COVID-19 status, age in years and sex. Where HLA class I and class II types were available, the types were taken from metadata supplied by the sample provider, not from assay-based typing. Summary of the overall study and its limitations: The amount of clinical and demographic metadata varied by source and participant and was provided uncurated.

Collaborating institutions collected whole blood in K2EDTA tubes following their own protocols. For TCRbeta analysis, collaborators shipped samples as frozen whole blood, isolated PBMCs, or DNA extracted from either of those sample types. TCRbeta CDR3 regions were amplified from genomic DNA using the immunoSEQ Assay, a bias-controlled multiplex PCR. The authors' pipeline ran thus. Nucleated cell counts per sample were estimated from amplification of reference gene primers within the assay. Sequence reads were collapsed and filtered to measure the absolute abundance of every unique TCRbeta CDR3 rearrangement. For each sample, productive Simpson clonality was calculated by taking the square root of Simpson's diversity index across productive rearrangements. TCRdb obtained this table from immuneACCESS and retained in-frame rearrangements with V and J assigned. These tables miss some clones; where compared with another copy, unresolved V genes account for less than half of the shortfall, and the remainder is unexplained. V, J and clone size reflect that table, while D and trimming were determined from the DNA. The sample has around 260,000 clones on record, around 86% of them singletons. The ten largest make up roughly 4% of the sample.

Recombination connected TRBV27 to TRBJ1-2; the D gene identity is not certain. The source material was peripheral blood. The sequence was obtained from a man younger than 30 with active or convalescent COVID-19. The CDR3 is CASSFTSNYGYTF. DNA sequence: TGTGCCAGCAGTTTTACCAGTAACTATGGCTACACCTTC.